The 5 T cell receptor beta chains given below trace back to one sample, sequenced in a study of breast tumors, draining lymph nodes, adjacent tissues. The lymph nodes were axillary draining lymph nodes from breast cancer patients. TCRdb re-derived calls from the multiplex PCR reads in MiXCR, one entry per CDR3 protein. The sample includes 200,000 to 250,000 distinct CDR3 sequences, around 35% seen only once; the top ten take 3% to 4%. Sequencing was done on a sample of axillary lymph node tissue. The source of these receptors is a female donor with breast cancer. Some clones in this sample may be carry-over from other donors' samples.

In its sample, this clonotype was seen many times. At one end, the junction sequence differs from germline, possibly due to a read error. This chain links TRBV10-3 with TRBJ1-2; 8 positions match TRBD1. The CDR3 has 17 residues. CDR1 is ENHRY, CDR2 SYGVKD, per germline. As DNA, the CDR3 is TGTGCCATCACCACCCGACAGGGGCCGCGCGACAAAGGGGGTGTCCGCTTC. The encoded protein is CAITTRQGPRDKGGVRF.

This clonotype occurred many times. The CDR3 is CASSLVGLAVYNEQFF. The CDR3 coding sequence is TGTGCCAGCAGCTTAGTGGGACTAGCGGTTTACAATGAGCAGTTCTTC. V and J are TRBV7-9 and TRBJ2-1; 11 nucleotides line up with TRBD2. CDR1 and CDR2 from the germline V gene are SEHNR and FQNEAQ (reference sequence). The junction had 3 bases not matched to a gene; V was cut back by 1 base and J by 4 bases. CDR3 length equals 16 residues.

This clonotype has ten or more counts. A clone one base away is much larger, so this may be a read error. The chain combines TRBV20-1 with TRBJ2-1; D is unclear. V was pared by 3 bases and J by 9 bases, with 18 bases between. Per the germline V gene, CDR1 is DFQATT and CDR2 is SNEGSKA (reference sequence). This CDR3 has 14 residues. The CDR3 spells CSASPHRANTEQFF. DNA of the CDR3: TGCAGTGCTAGCCCCCATCGCGCCAACACTGAGCAGTTCTTC.

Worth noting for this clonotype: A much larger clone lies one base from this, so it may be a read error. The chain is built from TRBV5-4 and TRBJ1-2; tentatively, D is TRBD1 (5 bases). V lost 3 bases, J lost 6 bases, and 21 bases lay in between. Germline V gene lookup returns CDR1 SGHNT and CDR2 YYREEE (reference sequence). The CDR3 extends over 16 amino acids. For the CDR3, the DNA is TGTGCCAGCAGCTCCCTCCTGGCCGGGGGTTCAGATGGCTACACCTTC. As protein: CASSSLLAGGSDGYTF.

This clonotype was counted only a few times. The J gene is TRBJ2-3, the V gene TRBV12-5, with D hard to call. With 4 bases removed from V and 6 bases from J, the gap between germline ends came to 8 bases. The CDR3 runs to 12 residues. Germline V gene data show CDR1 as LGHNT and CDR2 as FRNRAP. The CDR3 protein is CASGSLVDTQYF. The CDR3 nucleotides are TGTGCTAGTGGTTCCCTAGTTGATACGCAGTATTTT.